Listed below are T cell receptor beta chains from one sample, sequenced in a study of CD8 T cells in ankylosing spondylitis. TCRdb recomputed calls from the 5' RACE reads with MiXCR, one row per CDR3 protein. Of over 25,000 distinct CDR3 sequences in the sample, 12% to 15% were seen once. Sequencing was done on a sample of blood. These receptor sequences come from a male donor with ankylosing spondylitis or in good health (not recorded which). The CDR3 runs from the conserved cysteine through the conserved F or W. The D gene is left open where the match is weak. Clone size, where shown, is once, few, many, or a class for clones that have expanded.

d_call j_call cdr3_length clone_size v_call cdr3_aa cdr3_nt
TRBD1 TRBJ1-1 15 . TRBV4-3 CASSHVGQVNTEAFF TGCGCCAGCAGCCATGTAGGACAGGTGAACACTGAAGCTTTCTTT
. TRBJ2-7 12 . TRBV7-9 CASSPAAYEQYF TGTGCCAGCAGCCCGGCCGCGTACGAGCAGTACTTC
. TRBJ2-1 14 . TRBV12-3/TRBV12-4 CASSLSSLYNEQFF TGTGCCAGCAGTTTAAGCAGTCTCTACAATGAGCAGTTCTTC
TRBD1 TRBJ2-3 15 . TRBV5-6 CASSSRDRITDTQYF TGTGCCAGCAGCTCCCGGGACAGAATTACAGATACGCAGTATTTT
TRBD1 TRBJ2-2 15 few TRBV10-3 CAITSTGTATGELFF TGTGCCATCACATCCACCGGGACAGCCACCGGGGAGCTGTTTTTT
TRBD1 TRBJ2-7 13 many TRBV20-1 CSASDRTGYEQYF TGCAGTGCTAGCGACAGGACAGGCTACGAGCAGTACTTC
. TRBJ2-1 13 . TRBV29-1 CSVPGLNYNEQFF TGCAGCGTACCGGGACTCAACTACAATGAGCAGTTCTTC
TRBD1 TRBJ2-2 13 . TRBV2 CASGRQGTGELFF TGTGCCAGCGGACGACAGGGGACCGGGGAGCTGTTTTTT
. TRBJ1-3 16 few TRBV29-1 CSVGEDRLLSGNTIYF TGCAGCGTCGGAGAAGACAGGCTACTCTCTGGAAACACCATATATTTT
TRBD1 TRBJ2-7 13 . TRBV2 CASRDRVSYEQYF TGTGCCAGCCGGGACAGGGTTTCCTACGAGCAGTACTTC
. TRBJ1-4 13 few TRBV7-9 CASSLGLGEKLFF TGTGCCAGCAGCTTGGGGCTGGGTGAAAAACTGTTTTTT
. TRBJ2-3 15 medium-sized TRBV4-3 CASSQSQGGTDTQYF TGCGCCAGCAGCCAATCACAGGGAGGGACAGATACGCAGTATTTT
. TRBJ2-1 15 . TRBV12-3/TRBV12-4 CASSQRASSYNEQFF TGTGCCAGCAGCCAGAGAGCGAGCTCCTACAATGAGCAGTTCTTC
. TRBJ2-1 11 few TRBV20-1 CSANRVEGVFF TGCAGTGCAAATCGGGTGGAGGGGGTGTTCTTC
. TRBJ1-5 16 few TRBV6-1 CASSALAKEVNQPQHF TGTGCCAGCAGTGCTTTGGCAAAGGAGGTCAATCAGCCCCAGCATTTT
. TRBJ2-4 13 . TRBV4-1 CASSQGRENIQYF TGCGCCAGCAGCCAAGGGCGGGAAAACATTCAGTACTTC
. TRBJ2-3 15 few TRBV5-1 CASSLGGNWEDTQYF TGCGCCAGCAGCTTGGGGGGAAACTGGGAAGATACGCAGTATTTT
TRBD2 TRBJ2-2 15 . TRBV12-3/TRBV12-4 CASSLWRGSTGELFF TGTGCCAGCAGTTTATGGCGGGGGAGCACCGGGGAGCTGTTTTTT
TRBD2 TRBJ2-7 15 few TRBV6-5 CASSPGTSGIDEQYF TGTGCCAGCAGTCCTGGGACTAGCGGGATCGACGAGCAGTACTTC
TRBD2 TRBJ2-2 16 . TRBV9 CASSDTGLANTGELFF TGTGCCAGCAGTGACACGGGACTAGCGAACACCGGGGAGCTGTTTTTT
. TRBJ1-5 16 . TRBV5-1 CASSLAGRDSNQPQHF TGCGCCAGCAGCTTGGCGGGCAGGGACAGCAATCAGCCCCAGCATTTT
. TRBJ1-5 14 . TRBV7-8 CASSSRTGNQPQHF TGTGCCAGCAGCTCCCGGACGGGTAATCAGCCCCAGCATTTT
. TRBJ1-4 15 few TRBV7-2 CASSLEGATNEKLFF TGTGCCAGCAGCTTAGAAGGGGCAACTAATGAAAAACTGTTTTTT
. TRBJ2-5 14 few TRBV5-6 CASSLWGSQETQYF TGTGCCAGCAGCTTGTGGGGATCCCAAGAGACCCAGTACTTC
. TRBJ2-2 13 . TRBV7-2 CASSLMSTGELFF TGTGCCAGCAGCTTAATGAGCACCGGGGAGCTGTTTTTT
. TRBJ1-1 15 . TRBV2 CASSVGGVLNTEAFF TGTGCCAGCAGTGTTGGAGGGGTCTTGAACACTGAAGCTTTCTTT
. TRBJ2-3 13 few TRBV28 CASSPPKTDTQYF TGTGCCAGCAGTCCCCCCAAGACAGATACGCAGTATTTT
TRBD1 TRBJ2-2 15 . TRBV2 CASSIGQASTGELFF TGTGCCAGCAGTATAGGACAGGCAAGCACCGGGGAGCTGTTTTTT
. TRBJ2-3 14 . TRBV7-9 CASSLAVGLDTQYF TGTGCCAGCAGCTTAGCGGTAGGGTTGGATACGCAGTATTTT
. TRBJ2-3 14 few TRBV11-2 CASSLDPYTDTQYF TGTGCCAGCAGCTTAGATCCCTACACAGATACGCAGTATTTT
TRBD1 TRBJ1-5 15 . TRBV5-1 CASSPGDRAHQPQHF TGCGCCAGCAGCCCGGGGGACAGGGCGCATCAACCCCAGCATTTT
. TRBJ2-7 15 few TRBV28 CASVTGGASLDEQYF TGTGCCAGCGTTACCGGGGGCGCGAGTTTAGACGAGCAGTACTTC
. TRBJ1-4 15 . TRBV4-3 CASSQYGGLNEKLFF TGCGCCAGCAGCCAATATGGGGGTCTGAATGAAAAACTGTTTTTT
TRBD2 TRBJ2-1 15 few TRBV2 CASTSGLRSYNEQFF TGTGCCAGCACTAGCGGGTTGCGCTCCTACAATGAGCAGTTCTTC
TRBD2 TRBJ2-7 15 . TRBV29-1 CSVAPLSGTAYEQYF TGCAGCGTTGCCCCCCTAAGCGGGACTGCCTACGAGCAGTACTTC
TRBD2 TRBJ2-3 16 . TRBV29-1 CSVPPSGTASTDTQYF TGCAGCGTCCCTCCAAGCGGGACGGCTAGCACAGATACGCAGTATTTT
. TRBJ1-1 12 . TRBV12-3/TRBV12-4 CASRRTPAEAFF TGTGCCAGCAGGCGGACACCGGCTGAAGCTTTCTTT
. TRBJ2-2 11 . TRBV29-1 CSVSEAGELFF TGCAGCGTCTCCGAGGCCGGGGAGCTGTTTTTT
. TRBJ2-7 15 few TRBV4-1 CASSQVVGTAYEQYF TGCGCCAGCAGCCAAGTGGTAGGGACGGCCTACGAGCAGTACTTC
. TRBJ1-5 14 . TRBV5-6 CASSLFGSHQPQHF TGTGCCAGCAGCTTGTTTGGGTCCCATCAGCCCCAGCATTTT
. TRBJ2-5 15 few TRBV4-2 CASSQEGAFQETQYF TGTGCCAGCAGCCAAGAGGGGGCGTTCCAAGAGACCCAGTACTTC
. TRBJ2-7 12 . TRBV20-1 CSASQTAERRYF TGCAGTGCTAGCCAAACCGCAGAGAGGAGGTACTTC
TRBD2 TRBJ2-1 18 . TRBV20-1 CSAHGALAGGLFHNEQFF TGCAGTGCCCATGGGGCACTAGCGGGAGGCCTGTTTCACAATGAGCAGTTCTTC
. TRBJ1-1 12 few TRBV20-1 CSAERTEIDGFF TGCAGTGCTGAGCGGACAGAGATTGATGGTTTCTTT
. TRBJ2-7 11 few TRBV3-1 CASSQRGEQYF TGTGCCAGCAGCCAAAGAGGGGAGCAGTACTTC
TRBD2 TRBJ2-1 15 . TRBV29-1 CSVELAGTGYNEQFF TGCAGCGTCGAGTTAGCGGGAACGGGTTACAATGAGCAGTTCTTC
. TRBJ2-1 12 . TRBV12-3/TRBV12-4 CASSHLYNEQFF TGTGCCAGCAGTCACCTTTACAATGAGCAGTTCTTC
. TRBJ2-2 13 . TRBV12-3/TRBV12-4 CASSPDTWGELFF TGTGCCAGCAGTCCCGACACCTGGGGGGAGCTGTTTTTT
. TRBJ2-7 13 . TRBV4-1 CASSQDQGYEQYF TGCGCCAGCAGCCAAGATCAGGGCTACGAGCAGTACTTC
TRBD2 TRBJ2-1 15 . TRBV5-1 CASRPLAGQNNEQFF TGCGCCAGCAGACCTCTAGCGGGGCAAAACAATGAGCAGTTCTTC
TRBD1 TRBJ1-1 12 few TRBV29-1 CSARQGNTEAFF TGCAGCGCCAGACAGGGAAACACTGAAGCTTTCTTT
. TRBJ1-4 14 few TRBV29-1 CSAGSVATNEKLFF TGCAGCGCCGGTTCCGTTGCAACTAATGAAAAACTGTTTTTT
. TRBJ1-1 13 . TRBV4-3 CASSLSRVTEAFF TGCGCCAGCAGCCTCAGCAGGGTCACTGAAGCTTTCTTT
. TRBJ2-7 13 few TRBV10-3 CAISGTELRGQYF TGTGCCATCAGTGGGACTGAACTACGAGGGCAGTACTTC
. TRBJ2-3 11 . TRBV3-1 CASSRRDTQYF TGTGCCAGCAGCCGGAGAGATACGCAGTATTTT